Each of the 15 T cell receptor beta chains below was sequenced from the same sample in a study of neoadjuvant nivolumab and ipilimumab in lung cancer. Clones were read by immunoSEQ multiplex PCR, and TCRdb kept only the in-frame ones, dropping some. The table has under 50,000 clones, around 89% seen once. Sample: blood, taken before neoadjuvant nivolumab, alone or with ipilimumab. The receptors were sampled from an adult with non-small cell lung cancer. Some clones in this sample may be carry-over from other donors' samples.

This chain joins TRBV29-1 and TRBJ2-5; a weak D match, TRBD1 (6 bases). The J call could be wrong; TRBJ2-7 is a better fit for the DNA end. The CDR3 runs to 13 residues. Germline V gene data show CDR1 as SQVTM and CDR2 as ANQGSEA. CDR3 sequence: CSVRGNRVDEQYF. DNA for the CDR3: TGCAGCGTCAGAGGAAACAGGGTCGACGAGCAGTACTTC.

The genes are TRBV27 and TRBJ1-2; D possibly corresponds to TRBD1 (5 bases). V was pared by 4 bases and J by 6 bases, with 12 bases between. Germline-derived CDR1 and CDR2 are MNHEY and SMNVEV (reference sequence). CDR3 length: 13 residues. As DNA, the CDR3 is TGTGCCAGCAGTTCCGCAGGGACTCATGGCTACACCTTC. Translation: CASSSAGTHGYTF.

The genes are TRBV6-6 and TRBJ1-5; possible D gene TRBD1, 5 bases. This CDR3 comprises 15 residues. The V end was cut by 8 bases, the J end by 0 bases, with 14 bases between. The germline gives CDR1 MNHNY, CDR2 SVGAGI (reference sequence). CDR3 sequence reads: CASDDRVYSNQPQHF. The CDR3 DNA follows: TGTGCCAGCGATGACAGAGTCTATAGCAATCAGCCCCAGCATTTT.

V and J are TRBV14 and TRBJ2-5, with a tentative D call TRBD1 (6 bases). CDR3 length: 16 residues. Germline CDR1 reads SGHDN; CDR2 reads FVKESK. Trimming took off 3 bases at V and 5 bases at J, with 19 bases between the two ends. Written as DNA, the CDR3 is TGTGCCAGCAGCCAGAAGGGACATCCGAATGGGGAGACCCAGTACTTC. It yields the protein CASSQKGHPNGETQYF.

This chain connects TRBV9 to TRBJ1-1; D is undetermined. CDR1 is SGDLS, CDR2 YYNGEE, per germline. This CDR3 region has 15 residues. V lost 4 bases, J lost 1 base, and 14 bases lay in between. Here the CDR3 reads CASSLEVGGNTEAFF. CDR3 bases: TGTGCCAGCAGCTTGGAGGTAGGCGGGAACACTGAAGCTTTCTTT.

The V and J genes are TRBV15 and TRBJ2-1, with TRBD1 as a possible D gene (6 bases). V dropped 0 bases and J dropped 0 bases, with 18 bases sitting between them. CDR1 is LNHNV, CDR2 YYDKDF, per germline (reference sequence). There are 19 residues in the CDR3. The CDR3 reads CATSRDYGGGHHSYNEQFF. The CDR3 DNA follows: TGTGCCACCAGCAGAGATTACGGTGGGGGACACCACTCCTACAATGAGCAGTTCTTC.

V usage is TRBV25-1 and J usage is TRBJ2-3; tentative D call: TRBD2 (5 bases). Germline CDR1 MGHDK, CDR2 SYGVNS. Trimming left V 0 bases short and J 7 bases short, with 11 bases between. The CDR3 covers 14 residues. This CDR3 reads CASSEYRPGNTQYF. Written as DNA, the CDR3 is TGTGCCAGCAGTGAATATCGGCCGGGGAATACGCAGTATTTT.

The chain carries TRBV6-5 and TRBJ2-5, with D maybe TRBD2 (6 bases). The CDR3 length is 16 residues. Germline V gives CDR1 MNHEY, CDR2 SVGAGI. The V end was cut by 0 bases, the J end by 4 bases, with 15 bases between. The CDR3 reads CASSYSLSRGGETQYF. The CDR3 region has the DNA TGTGCCAGCAGTTACTCACTCTCGCGGGGAGGAGAGACCCAGTACTTC.

The chain links TRBV7-9 to TRBJ1-4; 9 nucleotides match TRBD1. The CDR3 sequence is 14 residues long. Unmatched junction bases numbered 4, after V lost 6 bases and J lost 5 bases. From germline, CDR1 is SEHNR and CDR2 FQNEAQ (reference sequence). This CDR3 reads CASRSGTGNEKLFF. For the CDR3, the DNA is TGTGCCAGCAGATCCGGGACAGGGAATGAAAAACTGTTTTTT.

This clone was seen a few times. This chain joins TRBV19 and TRBJ2-7; TRBD1 might be the D (5 bases). Trimming took off 0 bases at V and 3 bases at J, with 12 bases between the two ends. The CDR3 has 15 amino acids. Germline V gives CDR1 LNHDA, CDR2 SQIVND (reference sequence). The DNA of the CDR3 is TGTGCCAGTAGTATAGAGGCAGGGTCGAACTACGAGCAGTACTTC. Translating gives CASSIEAGSNYEQYF. Full variable domain (outside the CDR3, taken from reference TRBV19 and TRBJ2-7): DGGITQSPKYLFRKEGQNVTLSCEQNLNHDAMYWYRQDPGQGLRLIYYSQIVNDFQKGDIAEGYSVSREKKESFPLTVTSAQKNPTAFYLCASSIEAGSNYEQYFGPGTRLTVT.

This chain uses TRBV9 with TRBJ2-7, with 8 positions matching TRBD2. In germline, CDR1 is SGDLS, CDR2 YYNGEE. V dropped 2 bases and J dropped 0; count of bases not matched to a gene: 4. CDR3 length: 15 amino acids. CDR3 loop: CASSVGAGGSYEQYF. The CDR3 DNA reads TGTGCCAGCAGCGTTGGGGCGGGAGGCTCCTACGAGCAGTACTTC.

This clone was seen just once. The genes are TRBV5-1 and TRBJ1-1; D perhaps matches TRBD1 (5 bases). Germline assignment: CDR1 SGHRS and CDR2 YFSETQ. Trimming removed 4 bases from V and 2 bases from J, with 12 bases in between. The CDR3 totals 14 residues. In nucleotides, the CDR3 is TGCGCCAGCAGCCCGAGGCAGGGAAACACTGAAGCTTTCTTT. Amino acid sequence: CASSPRQGNTEAFF.

V and J are TRBV4-2 and TRBJ1-2; D gene ambiguous. V was pared by 4 bases and J by 1 base, with 10 bases between. CDR1 is LGHNA and CDR2 is YNFKEQ in the germline V gene. This CDR3 has 14 amino acids. The DNA for the CDR3 is TGTGCCAGCAGCCCAACAAAGGATAACTATGGCTACACCTTC. The encoded protein is CASSPTKDNYGYTF.

The chain is built from TRBV6-1 and TRBJ2-7; 8 bases line up with TRBD1. The germline CDR1 and CDR2 sequences are MNHNS and SASEGT. J lost 7 bases, V lost 0 bases, and 8 bases had no gene match. The CDR3 sequence is 15 residues long. Written as DNA, the CDR3 is TGTGCCAGCAGTGAAGCGGAGGACAGGGCGGATGAGCAGTACTTC. This sequence encodes CASSEAEDRADEQYF.

The V gene is TRBV7-9, the J gene TRBJ2-1; D is uncertain. With 2 bases removed from V and 10 bases from J, the gap between germline ends came to 9 bases. The CDR3 sequence is 12 residues long. Per the germline V gene, CDR1 is SEHNR and CDR2 is FQNEAQ (reference sequence). This CDR3 is CASSLPHGEQFF. In DNA, the CDR3 is TGTGCCAGCAGCTTACCCCACGGCGAGCAGTTCTTC.